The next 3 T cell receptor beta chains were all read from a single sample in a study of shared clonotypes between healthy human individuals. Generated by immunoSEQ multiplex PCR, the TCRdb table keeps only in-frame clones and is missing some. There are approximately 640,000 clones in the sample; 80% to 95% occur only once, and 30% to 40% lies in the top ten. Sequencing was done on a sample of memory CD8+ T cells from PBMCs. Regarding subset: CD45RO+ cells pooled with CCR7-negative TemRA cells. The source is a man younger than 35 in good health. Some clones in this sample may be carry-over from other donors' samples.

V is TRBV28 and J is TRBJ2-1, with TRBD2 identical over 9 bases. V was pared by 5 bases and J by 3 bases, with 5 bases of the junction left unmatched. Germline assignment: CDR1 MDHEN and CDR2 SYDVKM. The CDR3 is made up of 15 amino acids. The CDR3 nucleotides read TGTGCCAGCAGTGGAGCGGGAGGCGGCTACAATGAGCAGTTCTTC. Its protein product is CASSGAGGGYNEQFF.

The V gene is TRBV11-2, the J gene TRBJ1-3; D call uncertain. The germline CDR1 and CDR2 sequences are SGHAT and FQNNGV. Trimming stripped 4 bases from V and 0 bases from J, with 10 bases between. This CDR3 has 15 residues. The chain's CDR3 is CASSSTASSGNTIYF. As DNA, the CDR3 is TGTGCCAGCAGCTCAACAGCGAGCTCTGGAAACACCATATATTTT.

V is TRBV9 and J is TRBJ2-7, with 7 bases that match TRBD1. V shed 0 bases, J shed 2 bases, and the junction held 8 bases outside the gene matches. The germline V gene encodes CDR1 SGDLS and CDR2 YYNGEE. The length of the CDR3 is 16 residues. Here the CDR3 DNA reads TGTGCCAGCAGCGTAGGAACGACAGGGATGACCTACGAGCAGTACTTC. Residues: CASSVGTTGMTYEQYF.